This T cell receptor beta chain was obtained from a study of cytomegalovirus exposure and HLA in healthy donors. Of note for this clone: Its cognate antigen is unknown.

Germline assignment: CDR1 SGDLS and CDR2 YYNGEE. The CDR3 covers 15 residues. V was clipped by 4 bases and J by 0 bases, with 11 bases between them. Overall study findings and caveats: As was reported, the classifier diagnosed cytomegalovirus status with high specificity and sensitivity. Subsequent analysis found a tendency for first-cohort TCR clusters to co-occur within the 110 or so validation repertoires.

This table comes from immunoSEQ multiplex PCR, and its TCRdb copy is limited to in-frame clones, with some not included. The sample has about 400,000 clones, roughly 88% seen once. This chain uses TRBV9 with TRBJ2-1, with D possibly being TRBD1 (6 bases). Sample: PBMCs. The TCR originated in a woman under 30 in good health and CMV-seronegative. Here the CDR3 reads CASSTTGSSYNEQFF. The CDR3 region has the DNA TGTGCCAGCAGCACAACAGGGAGCTCCTACAATGAGCAGTTCTTC.